The subject of this entry is one TCR beta chain. Germline CDR1 reads DFQATT; CDR2 reads SNEGSKA (reference sequence). Trimming pared 6 bases from V and 8 bases from J, leaving 13 bases between. This CDR3 has 11 amino acids. The sample originates from a study of shared T cell receptors in the human thymus. TCRdb keeps only in-frame clones here, not all; method: immunoSEQ multiplex PCR. The sample contains some 760,000 clones, 80% to 90% of which appear only once. These records were also assigned to another study, of human thymus T cells. That paper adds: Each of the donors was a healthy Finnish infant who was undergoing open corrective cardiac surgery for congenital heart defects. Corrective heart surgery yielded the resections from which the thymus tissue came. V and J gene usage appeared biased in thymic and blood repertoires. Related work found strong thymic repertoire overlap between unrelated individuals.

Material: thymocytes. The rearrangement links TRBV20-1 to TRBJ1-2; D is undetermined. The TCR was taken from a girl less than two years old with a congenital heart defect. CDR3 sequence: CSALWRAGYTF. CDR3 coding DNA: TGCAGTGCCCTATGGAGGGCGGGCTACACCTTC.